This TCR beta chain was sequenced in a study of blood T cell repertoires in COVID-19. Study-wide background: From T cells, B-cell-depleted T cells, or PBMCs came the material, which was cDNA or gDNA.

This CDR3 has 11 amino acids. From germline, CDR1 is DFQATT and CDR2 SNEGSKA (reference sequence). V gave up 6 bases and J gave up 1 base, with 6 bases separating them. Original analysis: Estimates of nucleated cell counts were drawn from the amplification of reference gene primers. TCRdb's table, derived via immunoSEQ multiplex PCR, lists solely in-frame clones and lacks some. Clone size and the V and J calls come from that table; the DNA yielded D and trimming. This sample has some 300,000 clones, with about 90% found just once. Adults between about 18 and 89 years of age took part from 20 to 25 US areas. Symptom resolution, clearance, or two negative PCRs marked the recovered donors of Cohort 3.

Sequenced sample: PBMCs or T cells enriched from blood (not recorded which). The sequence came from a woman under 40 who had recovered from COVID-19. The V and J genes are TRBV20-1 and TRBJ1-1; no definite D call. The CDR3 loop reads CSAPGNTEAFF. CDR3 nucleotides: TGCAGTGCCCCAGGGAACACTGAAGCTTTCTTT.